A single sample gave rise to the 21 T cell receptor delta chains below, sequenced in a study of Vδ1+ human thymocytes. Study-wide points: Thymic TRG and TRD repertoires appeared highly polyclonal.

RNA was extracted from the cells and then reverse transcribed. The CDR3 regions were amplified by multiplex PCR from V-gene primers to a constant-region primer. TCRdb re-called the multiplex PCR reads using CATT. The sample lists 70,000 or so delta-chain clones, about 35% occurring once. These receptors' antigens are unknown. The source material was Vdelta1+ gamma-delta thymocytes from the thymus. The subset is: FACS-sorted CD3+ TCRalphabeta- TCRVdelta1+ TCRVdelta2- thymocytes. The receptors stem from a boy less than two years old who had congenital heart surgery.

The chain couples TRDV2 to TRDJ1; 10 bases agree with TRDD3. The CDR3 runs 17 residues. Germline CDR1 is GEAIGNYY and CDR2 is EKD. V was pared by 2 bases and J by 0 bases, with 8 bases of the junction left unmatched. The CDR3 spells CACDNWTGGFYTDKLIF. The CDR3 nucleotides are TGTGCCTGTGACAACTGGACTGGGGGATTCTACACCGATAAACTCATCTTT.

The chain carries TRDV1 and TRDJ1, with D perhaps TRDD3 (5 bases). CDR1 TSWWSYY and CDR2 QGS come from the germline V gene. The CDR3 sequence is 10 residues long. CDR3 amino acids: CSGDTDKLIF. The CDR3 DNA reads as TGTTCGGGGGACACCGATAAACTCATCTTT.

The chain carries TRDV1 and TRDJ1; 8 bases match TRDD3. The CDR3 is 24 residues long. Germline V gives CDR1 TSWWSYY, CDR2 QGS. Trimming took 0 bases from V and 0 from J; bases not matched to a gene: 27. The DNA for the CDR3 is TGTGCTCTTGGGGAACTAAAGTATCTACGAGGGATACGCGTGCTGCCCCCGTACACCGATAAACTCATCTTT. It is translated as CALGELKYLRGIRVLPPYTDKLIF.

The rearrangement joins TRDV1 to TRDJ1; TRDD3 might be the D (5 bases). CDR1 is TSWWSYY and CDR2 is QGS in the germline V gene. The V end lost 0 bases, the J end lost 2 bases, and 19 bases lay between the germline ends. The CDR3 sequence is 18 residues long. The CDR3 sequence is CALGELISGIGLTDKLIF. In DNA, the CDR3 is TGTGCTCTTGGGGAACTGATCTCTGGGATTGGTTTGACCGATAAACTCATCTTT.

The chain links TRDV1 to TRDJ1; 8 bases match TRDD3. The J segment lost 0 bases and the V segment lost 7 bases, leaving 22 bases of the junction unmatched. CDR1 and CDR2 from the germline V gene are TSWWSYY and QGS. The CDR3 covers 20 residues. This CDR3 is CALALFPSIGGWEYTDKLIF. The DNA for the CDR3 is TGTGCTCTTGCGCTCTTTCCCTCAATTGGGGGATGGGAGTACACCGATAAACTCATCTTT.

This clone was observed a single time. The chain recombines TRDV1 with TRDJ1, with 9 positions matching TRDD3. J was trimmed by 0 bases and V by 5 bases; bases with no gene match: 22. The length of the CDR3 is 21 residues. Germline V lookup: CDR1 TSWWSYY, CDR2 QGS. The CDR3 nucleotides are TGTGCTCTTGGGCGCCCCCTGCGTGTGGGGATACGGGGGGTGTACACCGATAAACTCATCTTT. Translation: CALGRPLRVGIRGVYTDKLIF.

This clone was seen more than once but under ten times. This sequence joins TRDV1 and TRDJ1, with 9 nucleotides matching TRDD3. CDR3 length: 13 amino acids. The germline V gene encodes CDR1 TSWWSYY and CDR2 QGS. The ends lost 3 bases at V and 10 bases at J; junction bases unmatched: 6. The CDR3 DNA sequence: TGTGCTCTTGGGGACAGGTACTGGGGGAGACTCATCTTT. It specifies CALGDRYWGRLIF.

The rearrangement joins TRDV1 to TRDJ1, with TRDD3 matching 9 bases. From germline, CDR1 is TSWWSYY and CDR2 QGS. J gave up 3 bases and V 3 bases, and 14 bases lay outside the gene matches. This CDR3 region has 18 residues. CDR3 loop: CALGDLGGRGYASDKLIF. In nucleotides, the CDR3 is TGTGCTCTTGGGGACCTCGGTGGGCGGGGATACGCATCCGATAAACTCATCTTT.

This clone was recorded a few times. The junction departs from germline at one end; a sequencing error may be responsible. The gene calls are TRDV2 and TRDJ1; 13 bases agree with TRDD3. CDR3 size: 18 residues. The V gene's germline CDR1 is GEAIGNYY and CDR2 EKD. The CDR3 is CACGTGTGGYAAIDKLIF. CDR3 bases: TGTGCCTGTGGCACCGGCACTGGGGGATACGCCGCCATCGATAAACTCATCTTT.

The sample holds a few counts of this clone. The chain carries TRDV1 and TRDJ1, with TRDD3 matching 7 bases. CDR3 size: 16 residues. The germline V gene has CDR1 TSWWSYY and CDR2 QGS. V was clipped by 2 bases and J by 7 bases; unmatched bases: 13. DNA for the CDR3: TGTGCTCTTGGGGAAAGGCTTCACGCTGGGGGCGTTAAACTCATCTTT. Its protein is CALGERLHAGGVKLIF.

The chain links TRDV1 to TRDJ1; 12 bases agree with TRDD3. CDR3 length: 23 residues. The ends lost 0 bases at V and 0 bases at J; junction bases unmatched: 20. Germline V CDR1 and CDR2: TSWWSYY, QGS. The CDR3 DNA sequence: TGTGCTCTTGGGGAACTTCCTGGGACTGGGGGATACTGGGGGGCGATAAACACCGATAAACTCATCTTT. It is translated as CALGELPGTGGYWGAINTDKLIF.

The chain recombines TRDV1 with TRDJ1, with D perhaps matching TRDD2 or TRDD3 (9 bases each). Germline lookup yields CDR1 TSWWSYY and CDR2 QGS. The V gene lost 3 bases and the J gene lost 9 bases, with 35 bases spanning the gap. The CDR3 is made up of 20 amino acids. The DNA for the CDR3 is TGTGCTCTTGGGGAGCGGCCTTCCTACGATGTCTGGGGGATTCGGAATGAACTCATCTTT. This gives the protein CALGERPSYDVWGIRNELIF.

By frequency in the sample, this clone is medium-sized. This chain uses TRDV2 with TRDJ1; 9 bases fit TRDD3. Trimming removed 7 bases from V and 2 bases from J; junction bases left unmatched: 7. CDR1 and CDR2 from the germline V gene are GEAIGNYY and EKD. The CDR3 has 14 amino acids. The CDR3 DNA follows: TGTGCCTGCCAATTACTGGGGGAAACCGATAAACTCATCTTT. Translation: CACQLLGETDKLIF.

In this sample, this clone turned up a few times. This rearrangement joins TRDV2 to TRDJ1; D is perhaps TRDD3 (6 bases). Trimming shortened V by 0 bases and J by 2 bases, and 27 bases separated the two germline ends. The CDR3 sequence is 20 residues long. Germline CDR1 GEAIGNYY, CDR2 EKD. DNA of the CDR3: TGTGCCTGTGACACCGTTGTTCTGGGGATTCTCCCGGGCCTGACCGATAAACTCATCTTT. The encoded protein is CACDTVVLGILPGLTDKLIF.

This clone has only a few counts. The chain uses TRDV1 and TRDJ1; TRDD3 is a possible D gene (7 bases). Per the germline V gene, CDR1 is TSWWSYY and CDR2 is QGS. The V end was cut by 9 bases, the J end by 0 bases, with 32 bases between. CDR3 length: 20 residues. In DNA, the CDR3 is TGTGCTCTGTTCGCTTTCCTTCCGGGGGATTTAGGGTTTTACACCGATAAACTCATCTTT. Translating gives CALFAFLPGDLGFYTDKLIF.

Remarks on this clone: Different DNA sequences within this sample yield the same CDR3. The gene calls are TRDV2 and TRDJ1; 7 positions match TRDD3. The CDR3 is 17 amino acids. Per the germline V gene, CDR1 is GEAIGNYY and CDR2 is EKD. V was clipped by 1 base and J by 0 bases; unmatched bases: 10. CDR3: CACDTSSGGLYTDKLIF. In DNA form, the CDR3 reads TGTGCCTGTGACACATCCTCTGGGGGCCTGTACACCGATAAACTCATCTTT.

This chain links TRDV1 with TRDJ1; 13 bases agree with TRDD3. The CDR3 has 25 residues. Losses at the gene ends were 4 bases for V and 1 base for J; bases not matched to a gene: 30. Germline V gene sequence: CDR1 TSWWSYY, CDR2 QGS. The CDR3 protein is CALGGHQLPIFLNTGGYESTDKLIF. CDR3 nucleotide sequence: TGTGCTCTTGGGGGACACCAACTTCCTATCTTCTTAAATACTGGGGGATACGAGAGCACCGATAAACTCATCTTT.

The table lists this clone with a few counts. The chain has TRDV2 and TRDJ1, with 11 bases identical to TRDD3. This CDR3 contains 16 residues. CDR1 is GEAIGNYY and CDR2 is EKD in the germline V gene. J lost 3 bases, V lost 0 bases, and 5 bases had no gene match. The CDR3 bases are TGTGCCTGTGACACCGTGGGGGATACGGCGCCCGATAAACTCATCTTT. It codes for CACDTVGDTAPDKLIF.

The rearrangement links TRDV2 to TRDJ1; TRDD3 aligns across 7 bases. The CDR3 totals 17 residues. Germline CDR1 reads GEAIGNYY; CDR2 reads EKD. After removal of 7 bases from V and 0 bases from J, the junction contained 16 bases not matched to a gene. The CDR3 region has the DNA TGTGCCTGCCCTACTGGGGCATGGATTCAGTACACCGATAAACTCATCTTT. Residues: CACPTGAWIQYTDKLIF.

This chain joins TRDV1 and TRDJ1, with a tentative D call TRDD2 (6 bases). V was cut by 0 bases and J by 0 bases, with 29 bases left in between. Germline V gene lookup returns CDR1 TSWWSYY and CDR2 QGS. The CDR3 has 22 amino acids. The CDR3 DNA is TGTGCTCTTGGGGAACTATTAATCCTACCCGGGGGCCGCGATCCGTACACCGATAAACTCATCTTT. It yields the protein CALGELLILPGGRDPYTDKLIF.

The chain combines TRDV1 with TRDJ1, with 12 nucleotides matching TRDD3. The length of the CDR3 is 22 residues. Germline CDR1 reads TSWWSYY; CDR2 reads QGS. Trimming removed 4 bases from V and 1 base from J; junction bases left unmatched: 22. As DNA, the CDR3 is TGTGCTCTTGGGGGGAGCTTCCTTTCTTACTGGGGGATACAACCCTTCACCGATAAACTCATCTTT. Protein: CALGGSFLSYWGIQPFTDKLIF.